This is a list of T cell receptor beta chains from one sample in a study of blood T cells in healthy people across ages. Each CDR3 protein gets one entry after TCRdb re-called the 5' RACE reads with MiXCR. The sample records about 640,000 distinct CDR3 sequences, approximately 50% being singletons. Sequencing was carried out using blood. These receptors were taken from a man aged 55 to 70 in good health. Both conserved end residues are part of each CDR3. The D gene is left open where the match is weak. Clone size is given for some rows only: seen once, a few or many times, or a class if the clone is expanded.

CAARRESRDRGLSRKYF TGTGCCGCCCGACGGGAAAGTCGGGACAGGGGGCTGAGTAGGAAGTACTTC TRBJ2-7 TRBV6-2/TRBV6-3 NA TRBD1
CASSLGAHGGNEQYF TGTGCCAGCAGCCTGGGCGCCCATGGGGGCAACGAGCAGTACTTC TRBJ2-7 TRBV11-2 NA NA
CSARTGIADNSPLHF TGCAGCGCCCGGACAGGAATTGCTGATAATTCACCCCTCCACTTT TRBJ1-6 TRBV29-1 few TRBD1
CASSPIAGSFSTEAFF TGTGCCAGCAGCCCCATAGCAGGGAGTTTTAGCACTGAAGCTTTCTTT TRBJ1-1 TRBV7-9 once NA
CASSFPSKQYF TGTGCCAGCAGTTTCCCGAGCAAGCAGTATTTT TRBJ2-3 TRBV28 once NA
CAISRGSYEQYF TGTGCCATCAGTCGGGGCTCCTACGAGCAGTACTTC TRBJ2-7 TRBV10-3 many NA
CASRGDTVVVGEQFF TGCGCCAGCAGGGGTGACACCGTGGTGGTGGGTGAGCAGTTCTTC TRBJ2-1 TRBV4-1 NA NA
CASSEQGYGYTF TGTGCCAGCAGTGAGCAGGGCTATGGCTACACCTTC TRBJ1-2 TRBV25-1 few NA
CASSLGRRTQETQYF TGTGCCAGCAGCTTAGGACGGCGGACCCAAGAGACCCAGTACTTC TRBJ2-5 TRBV7-2 few NA
CASSVFFTGKHEQFF TGTGCCAGCAGCGTCTTCTTCACAGGGAAGCATGAGCAGTTCTTC TRBJ2-1 TRBV9 NA NA
CSAGEGLAQETQYF TGCAGTGCCGGGGAGGGACTAGCGCAAGAGACCCAGTACTTC TRBJ2-5 TRBV20-1 NA TRBD2
CASSLVGWGKPQETQYF TGTGCCAGCAGCTTGGTGGGGTGGGGGAAACCCCAAGAGACCCAGTACTTC TRBJ2-5 TRBV5-8 NA NA
CASSRQVYNEQFF TGTGCCAGCAGCCGACAGGTCTACAATGAGCAGTTCTTC TRBJ2-1 TRBV6-2/TRBV6-3 NA NA
CASSRTGTASSSYEQYF TGCGCCAGCAGCCGGACCGGGACAGCCTCGAGCTCCTACGAGCAGTACTTC TRBJ2-7 TRBV5-1 NA TRBD1
CSVGQGQWSYTF TGCAGCGTTGGACAGGGCCAGTGGAGCTACACCTTC TRBJ1-2 TRBV29-1 few TRBD1
CASSEREKQYF TGTGCCAGCAGTGAAAGGGAAAAGCAGTACTTC TRBJ2-5 TRBV2 NA NA
CSASRWEKANVLTF TGCAGTGCTAGTCGATGGGAGAAGGCCAACGTCCTGACTTTC TRBJ2-6 TRBV20-1 few NA
CASSSRTGGGVSEKLFF TGTGCCAGCAGCTCGCGGACAGGGGGCGGAGTGAGTGAAAAACTGTTTTTT TRBJ1-4 TRBV9 NA TRBD1
CASSAGAVSYEQYF TGTGCCAGCTCAGCCGGGGCAGTTTCCTACGAGCAGTACTTC TRBJ2-7 TRBV18 NA NA
CASSQDLVRGAVGDTQYF TGTGCCAGCAGCCAAGATTTGGTGCGGGGGGCCGTGGGAGATACGCAGTATTTT TRBJ2-3 TRBV4-2 NA TRBD2
CASSHDRDIDTEAFF TGCGCCAGCAGCCACGACAGGGACATCGACACTGAAGCTTTCTTT TRBJ1-1 TRBV4-1 NA TRBD1
CASSNDNSYNEQFF TGTGCCAGCAGTAATGACAACTCCTACAATGAGCAGTTCTTC TRBJ2-1 TRBV5-6 NA NA
CAITPGGQSYEQYF TGTGCCATCACCCCGGGAGGACAGAGCTACGAGCAGTACTTC TRBJ2-7 TRBV10-3 NA NA
CASSLLRGPGNEKLFF TGTGCCAGCAGCTTACTCCGAGGCCCCGGTAATGAAAAACTGTTTTTT TRBJ1-4 TRBV7-8 few NA
CASSEGRAVNEQFF TGTGCCAGCTCTGAGGGCAGGGCAGTCAATGAGCAGTTCTTC TRBJ2-1 TRBV18 NA NA
CASSRWQGNEKLFF TGCGCCAGCAGCCGGTGGCAGGGCAATGAAAAACTGTTTTTT TRBJ1-4 TRBV5-1 NA NA
CASSPFGSGSSYEQYF TGTGCCAGCTCACCTTTTGGCTCGGGGAGCTCCTACGAGCAGTACTTC TRBJ2-7 TRBV18 once NA
CASSAGLAGDYEQYF TGCGCCAGCAGCGCCGGACTAGCGGGGGACTACGAGCAGTACTTC TRBJ2-7 TRBV5-1 few TRBD2
CSADEGSGNTEAFF TGCAGCGCGGATGAGGGATCCGGAAACACTGAAGCTTTCTTT TRBJ1-1 TRBV29-1 NA NA
CASSHGAPAKTQYF TGTGCCAGCAGCCATGGGGCCCCCGCTAAGACCCAGTACTTC TRBJ2-5 TRBV4-2 NA NA
CASSASLRTKETQYF TGCGCCAGCAGCGCATCCCTCCGGACCAAAGAGACCCAGTACTTC TRBJ2-5 TRBV5-1 NA NA
CAAARAQGGSPLHF TGTGCCGCGGCGAGAGCACAGGGAGGCTCACCCCTCCACTTT TRBJ1-6 TRBV27 NA NA
CASSLFSRQETQYF TGTGCCAGCAGCTTATTTAGCAGGCAAGAGACCCAGTACTTC TRBJ2-5 TRBV7-6 NA NA
CSARGGTVPLEQYF TGCAGTGCTAGGGGGGGGACAGTTCCGCTCGAGCAGTACTTC TRBJ2-7 TRBV20-1 NA NA
CSARGFSDNSPLHF TGCAGTGCTAGAGGTTTTTCGGATAATTCACCCCTCCACTTT TRBJ1-6 TRBV20-1 few NA
CSARDLGFDYGYTF TGCAGTGCTAGAGATCTCGGGTTTGACTATGGCTACACCTTC TRBJ1-2 TRBV20-1 few NA
CASSYPARTSWAGNQFF TGTGCCAGCAGTTACCCGGCCCGGACTAGCTGGGCCGGGAATCAGTTCTTC TRBJ2-1 TRBV6-2/TRBV6-3 NA TRBD2